This TCR beta chain emerged from a study of blood T cell repertoires in COVID-19. Study context: The United States, Italy and Spain were the sources of the acute and convalescent COVID-19 samples.

The germline V gene encodes CDR1 SGHVS and CDR2 FQNEAQ. CDR3 size: 13 residues. V lost 1 base, J lost 1 base, and 4 bases lay in between. Living in 20 to 30 US areas, the participants were between about 18 and 100 years of age. Participants' reported clinical history set cohort assignment. In the source study's methods: Reference gene primer amplification yielded estimated nucleated cell counts. Profiling relied on immunoSEQ multiplex PCR, and the TCRdb table lists in-frame clones only, not all of them. Clonal size and the V and J genes are those of that table, whereas D and trimming came from the DNA. Among approximately 210,000 clones listed, 81% were seen once.

Sequencing was carried out using PBMCs or T cells enriched from blood (not recorded which). This receptor was obtained from a woman between 50 and 59 years old with acute COVID-19. The chain links TRBV7-8 to TRBJ1-1; no firm D call. Here the CDR3 reads CASSLGANTEAFF. The CDR3, as DNA: TGTGCCAGCAGCTTAGGAGCGAACACTGAAGCTTTCTTT.